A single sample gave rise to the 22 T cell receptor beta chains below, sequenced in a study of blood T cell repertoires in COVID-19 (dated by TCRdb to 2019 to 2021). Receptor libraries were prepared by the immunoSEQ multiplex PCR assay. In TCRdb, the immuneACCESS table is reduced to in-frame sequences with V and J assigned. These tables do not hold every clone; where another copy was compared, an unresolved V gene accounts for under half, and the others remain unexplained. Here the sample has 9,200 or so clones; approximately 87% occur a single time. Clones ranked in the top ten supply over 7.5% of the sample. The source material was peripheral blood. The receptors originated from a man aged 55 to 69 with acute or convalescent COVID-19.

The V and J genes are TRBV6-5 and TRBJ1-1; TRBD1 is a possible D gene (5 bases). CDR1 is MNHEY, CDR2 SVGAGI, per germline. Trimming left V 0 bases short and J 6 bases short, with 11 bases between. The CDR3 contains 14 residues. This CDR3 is CASSYSPGRSEAFF. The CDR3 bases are TGTGCCAGCAGTTACTCGCCAGGGCGTTCTGAAGCTTTCTTT.

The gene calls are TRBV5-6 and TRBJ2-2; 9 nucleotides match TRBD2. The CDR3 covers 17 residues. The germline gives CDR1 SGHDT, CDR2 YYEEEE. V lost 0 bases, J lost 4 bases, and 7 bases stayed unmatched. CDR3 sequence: CASSLVIAGVSTGELFF. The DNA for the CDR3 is TGTGCCAGCAGCTTGGTCATAGCGGGAGTGTCCACCGGGGAGCTGTTTTTT.

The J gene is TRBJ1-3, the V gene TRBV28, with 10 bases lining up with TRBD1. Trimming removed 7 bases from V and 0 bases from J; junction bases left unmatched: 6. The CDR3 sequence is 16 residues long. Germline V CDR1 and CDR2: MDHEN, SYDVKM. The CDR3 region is CASTRTGGSSGNTIYF. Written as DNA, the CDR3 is TGTGCCAGCACCCGGACAGGGGGAAGCTCTGGAAACACCATATATTTT. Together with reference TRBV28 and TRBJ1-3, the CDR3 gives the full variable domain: DVKVTQSSRYLVKRTGEKVFLECVQDMDHENMFWYRQDPGLGLRLIYFSYDVKMKEKGDIPEGYSVSREKKERFSLILESASTNQTSMYLCASTRTGGSSGNTIYFGEGSWLTVV.

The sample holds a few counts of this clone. CDR3 DNA: TGTGCCAGTAGTTCAGTCTACGAGCAGTACTTC. This encodes CASSSVYEQYF. The rearrangement uses TRBV19 and TRBJ2-7; D call uncertain. The CDR3 has 11 residues. V was pared by 5 bases and J by 3 bases, with 5 bases between. CDR1 and CDR2 (germline): LNHDA, SQIVND (reference sequence). The variable domain in full, with the rest retrieved from reference TRBV19 and TRBJ2-7, is DGGITQSPKYLFRKEGQNVTLSCEQNLNHDAMYWYRQDPGQGLRLIYYSQIVNDFQKGDIAEGYSVSREKKESFPLTVTSAQKNPTAFYLCASSSVYEQYFGPGTRLTVT.

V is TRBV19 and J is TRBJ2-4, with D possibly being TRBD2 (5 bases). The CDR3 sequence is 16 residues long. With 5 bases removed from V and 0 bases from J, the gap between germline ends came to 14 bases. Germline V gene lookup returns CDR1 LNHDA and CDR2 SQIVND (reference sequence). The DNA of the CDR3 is TGTGCCAGTAGTGAGCGGAACCCCACAGCCAAAAACATTCAGTACTTC. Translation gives CASSERNPTAKNIQYF.

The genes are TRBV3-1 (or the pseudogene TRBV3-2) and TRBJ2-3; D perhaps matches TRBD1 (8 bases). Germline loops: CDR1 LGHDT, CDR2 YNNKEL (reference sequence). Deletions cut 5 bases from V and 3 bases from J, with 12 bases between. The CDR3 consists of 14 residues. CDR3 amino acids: CASSGQGGTDTQYF. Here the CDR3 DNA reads TGTGCCAGCAGCGGACAGGGAGGGACAGATACGCAGTATTTT.

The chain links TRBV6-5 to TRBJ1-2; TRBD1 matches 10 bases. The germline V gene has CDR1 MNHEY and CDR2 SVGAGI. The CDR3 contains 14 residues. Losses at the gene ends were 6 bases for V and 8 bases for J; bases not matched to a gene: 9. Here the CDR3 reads CASRKGQGVYGYTF. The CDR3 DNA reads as TGTGCCAGCAGGAAAGGACAGGGGGTCTACGGCTACACCTTC.

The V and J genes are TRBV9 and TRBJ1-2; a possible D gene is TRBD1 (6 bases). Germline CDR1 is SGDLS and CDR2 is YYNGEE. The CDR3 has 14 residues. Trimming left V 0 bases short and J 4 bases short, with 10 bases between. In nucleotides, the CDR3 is TGTGCCAGCAGCGTAGCCAGGGGCGGCTATGGCTACACCTTC. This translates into CASSVARGGYGYTF. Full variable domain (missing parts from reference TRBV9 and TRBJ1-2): DSGVTQTPKHLITATGQRVTLRCSPRSGDLSVYWYQQSLDQGLQFLIQYYNGEERAKGNILERFSAQQFPDLHSELNLSSLELGDSALYFCASSVARGGYGYTFGSGTRLTVV.

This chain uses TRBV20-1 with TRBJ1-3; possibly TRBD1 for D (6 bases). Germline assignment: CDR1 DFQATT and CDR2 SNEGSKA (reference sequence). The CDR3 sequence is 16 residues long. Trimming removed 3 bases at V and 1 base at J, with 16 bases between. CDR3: CSASGNRVRSGNTIYF. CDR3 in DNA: TGCAGTGCTAGTGGAAACAGGGTTCGGTCTGGAAACACCATATATTTT.

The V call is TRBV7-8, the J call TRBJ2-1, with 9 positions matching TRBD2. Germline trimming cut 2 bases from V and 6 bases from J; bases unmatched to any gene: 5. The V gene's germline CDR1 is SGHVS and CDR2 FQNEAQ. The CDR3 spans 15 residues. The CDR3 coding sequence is TGTGCCAGCAGCTTATGGGCGGGAGGGCTCAATGAGCAGTTCTTC. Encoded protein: CASSLWAGGLNEQFF.

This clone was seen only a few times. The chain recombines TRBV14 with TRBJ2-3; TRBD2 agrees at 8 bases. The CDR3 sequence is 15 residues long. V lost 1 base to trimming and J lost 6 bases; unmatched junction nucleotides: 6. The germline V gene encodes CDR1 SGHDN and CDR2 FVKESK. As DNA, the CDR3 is TGTGCCAGCAGCCAAGGCGGGACTAGTGTGGATACGCAGTATTTT. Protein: CASSQGGTSVDTQYF.

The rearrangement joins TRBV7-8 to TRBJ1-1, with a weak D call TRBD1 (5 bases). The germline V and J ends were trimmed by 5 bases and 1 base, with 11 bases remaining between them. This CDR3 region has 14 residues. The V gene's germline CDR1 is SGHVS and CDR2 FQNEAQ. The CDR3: CASSVITGNTEAFF. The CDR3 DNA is TGTGCCAGCAGCGTAATAACAGGGAACACTGAAGCTTTCTTT.

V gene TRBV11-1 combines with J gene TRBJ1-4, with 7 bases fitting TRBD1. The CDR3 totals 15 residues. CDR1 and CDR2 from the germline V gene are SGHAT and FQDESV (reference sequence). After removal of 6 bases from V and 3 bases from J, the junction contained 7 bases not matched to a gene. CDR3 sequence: CASRSGTASNEKLFF. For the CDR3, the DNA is TGTGCCAGCAGATCCGGGACAGCTTCTAATGAAAAACTGTTTTTT.

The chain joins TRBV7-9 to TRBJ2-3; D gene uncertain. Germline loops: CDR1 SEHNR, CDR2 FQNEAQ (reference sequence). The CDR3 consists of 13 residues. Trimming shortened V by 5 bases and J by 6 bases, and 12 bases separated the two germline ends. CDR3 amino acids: CASSPKRADTQYF. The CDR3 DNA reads TGTGCCAGCAGCCCGAAGCGAGCCGATACGCAGTATTTT.

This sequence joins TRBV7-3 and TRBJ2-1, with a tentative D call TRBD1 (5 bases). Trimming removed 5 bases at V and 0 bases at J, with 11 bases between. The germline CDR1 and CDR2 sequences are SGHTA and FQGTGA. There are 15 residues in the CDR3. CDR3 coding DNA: TGTGCCAGCAGCGGGGCACCGAGCTCCTACAATGAGCAGTTCTTC. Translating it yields CASSGAPSSYNEQFF.

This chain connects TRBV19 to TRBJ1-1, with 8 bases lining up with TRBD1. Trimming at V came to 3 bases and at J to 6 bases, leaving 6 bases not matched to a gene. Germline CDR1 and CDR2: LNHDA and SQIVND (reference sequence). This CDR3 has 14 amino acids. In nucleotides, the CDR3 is TGTGCCAGTAGTATGAACGACAGGGGCCCTGAAGCTTTCTTT. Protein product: CASSMNDRGPEAFF.

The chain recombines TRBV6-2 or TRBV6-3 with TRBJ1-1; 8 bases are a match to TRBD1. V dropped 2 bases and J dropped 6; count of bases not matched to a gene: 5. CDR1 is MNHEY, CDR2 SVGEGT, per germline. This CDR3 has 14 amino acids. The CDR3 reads CASSYTGQGAEAFF. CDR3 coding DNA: TGTGCCAGCAGTTACACAGGACAGGGCGCTGAAGCTTTCTTT.

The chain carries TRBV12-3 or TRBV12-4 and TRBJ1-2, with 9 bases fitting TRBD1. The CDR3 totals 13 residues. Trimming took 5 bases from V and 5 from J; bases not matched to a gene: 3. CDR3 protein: CASSPGQGYGYTF. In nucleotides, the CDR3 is TGTGCCAGCAGTCCAGGACAGGGGTATGGCTACACCTTC.

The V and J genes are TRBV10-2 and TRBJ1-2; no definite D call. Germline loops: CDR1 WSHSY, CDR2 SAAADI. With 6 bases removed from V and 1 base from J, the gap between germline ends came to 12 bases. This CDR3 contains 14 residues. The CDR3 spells CASRDAGYNYGYTF. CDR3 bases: TGCGCCAGCAGGGACGCGGGCTATAACTATGGCTACACCTTC.

The CDR3 region has the DNA TGTGCCAGCAGCCTCGCTCTAGCGGCTGAGCAGTTCTTC. This gives the protein CASSLALAAEQFF. This chain links TRBV3-1 (or the pseudogene TRBV3-2) with TRBJ2-1; TRBD2 matches 7 bases. This CDR3 has 13 amino acids. J gave up 9 bases and V 4 bases, and 6 bases lay outside the gene matches. Germline assignment: CDR1 LGHDT and CDR2 YNNKEL (reference sequence).

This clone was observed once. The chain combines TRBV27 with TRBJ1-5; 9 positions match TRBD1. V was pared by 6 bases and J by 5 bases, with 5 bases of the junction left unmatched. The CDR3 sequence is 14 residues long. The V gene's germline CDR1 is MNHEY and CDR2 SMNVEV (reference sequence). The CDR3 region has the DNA TGTGCCAGCAGGCCGGGACAGGGTTATCAGCCCCAGCATTTT. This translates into CASRPGQGYQPQHF.

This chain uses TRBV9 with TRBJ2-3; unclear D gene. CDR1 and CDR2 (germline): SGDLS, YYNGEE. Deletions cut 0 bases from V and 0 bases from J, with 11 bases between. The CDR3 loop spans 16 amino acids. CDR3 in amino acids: CASSVVEYTSTDTQYF. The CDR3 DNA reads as TGTGCCAGCAGCGTAGTAGAGTATACTAGCACAGATACGCAGTATTTT.